The 4 T cell receptor beta chains below were found in one sample sequenced in a study of HIV-infected children after antiretroviral therapy interruption (dated by TCRdb to 2018 to 2020). This sample's treatment or condition label indicates: PENTA 11 planned treatment interruption arm or continuous ART arm. Libraries were made using 3' RACE. Instrument used: Illumina MiSeq. TCR libraries were constructed from RNA with a 3' RACE protocol that used unique molecular identifiers to correct for PCR amplification bias. TCRdb ran its own pipeline on the public reads, namely fastp trimming at Q25 and MiXCR clone calling, and kept in-frame beta chains. Duplicate CDR3 protein sequences are folded into a single record with the most common DNA and genes. Here the sample has about 15,000 distinct CDR3 sequences; under 4% occur a single time. The top ten clones comprise around a third of the sample. The sample consisted of CD45RO+ CD8+ T cells from PBMCs, pooled from several time points, taken from a donor given antiretroviral therapy, either interrupted or continuous. Explained via the paper, the cell subset or site label denotes: memory CD8+ CD45RO+ CD45RA- T cells. These receptors were collected from a pool of human donors with HIV.

This clonotype was observed at least ten times. The chain links TRBV3-1 to TRBJ2-1; D unclear. The CDR3 extends over 14 amino acids. Germline V gene data show CDR1 as LGHDT and CDR2 as YNNKEL (reference sequence). The germline V and J ends were trimmed by 4 bases and 8 bases, with 15 bases remaining between them. In DNA, the CDR3 is TGTGCCAGCAGCCCGCTCCTTAATTCGGATGAGCAGTTCTTC. Amino acids: CASSPLLNSDEQFF.

Many counts were recorded for this clonotype. The chain has TRBV20-1 and TRBJ1-1, with TRBD1 matching 7 bases. The CDR3 contains 12 residues. J gave up 3 bases and V 2 bases, and 0 bases lay outside the gene matches. From germline, CDR1 is DFQATT and CDR2 SNEGSKA (reference sequence). The CDR3 loop reads CSARQGDTEAFF. As DNA, the CDR3 is TGCAGTGCTAGACAGGGGGACACTGAAGCTTTCTTT.

This clonotype has only a few counts. At one of its ends the junction is not consistent with the germline gene, which may arise from a read error. V usage is TRBV6-1 and J usage is TRBJ2-1; D possibly corresponds to TRBD1 (5 bases). The length of the CDR3 is 15 residues. The germline gives CDR1 MNHNS, CDR2 SASEGT. The CDR3 nucleotides read TGTGCCAGCAGAGAAGACAGTTCCCCCTACAATGAGCAGTTCTTC. Protein product: CASREDSSPYNEQFF.

This clonotype was recorded at least ten times. V gene TRBV5-8 combines with J gene TRBJ2-2, with TRBD1 matching over 7 bases. The trim removed 2 bases at V and 6 bases at J, leaving 1 base unmatched. The germline gives CDR1 SGHTS, CDR2 YDEGEE. The CDR3 sequence is 13 residues long. CDR3 bases: TGTGCCAGCAGCTTCGGGACAGCCGGGGAGCTGTTTTTT. Translated, it gives CASSFGTAGELFF.